The 32 T cell receptor beta chains listed next were all sequenced from one sample in a study of blood T cell repertoires in COVID-19. The method was immunoSEQ multiplex PCR; TCRdb's version includes in-frame clones alone and lacks a portion of them. The sample carries about 190,000 clones, roughly four fifths recorded once. Sequenced: peripheral blood. These receptors were obtained from a man over 45 who had recovered from COVID-19.

The CDR3 is CASSARGFEAFF. For the CDR3, the DNA is TGTGCCAGCAGCGCCAGGGGTTTTGAAGCTTTCTTT. The V gene is TRBV5-8, the J gene TRBJ1-1; D may be TRBD1 (6 bases). This CDR3 is 12 amino acids long. Germline-derived CDR1 and CDR2 are SGHTS and YDEGEE. The germline V and J ends were trimmed by 4 bases and 7 bases, with 11 bases remaining between them.

The J gene is TRBJ1-5, the V gene TRBV19; the match to TRBD1 covers 9 bases. V lost 6 bases and J lost 3; bases outside the gene matches: 6. Germline V gene sequence: CDR1 LNHDA, CDR2 SQIVND (reference sequence). The CDR3 runs to 15 residues. This CDR3 is CASRSGTGYNQPQHF. CDR3 nucleotides: TGTGCCAGTAGAAGCGGGACAGGGTACAATCAGCCCCAGCATTTT.

This clone has just one count. The V call is TRBV7-9, the J call TRBJ2-1, with D possibly being TRBD1 (5 bases). The CDR3 totals 12 residues. Germline V CDR1 and CDR2: SEHNR, FQNEAQ (reference sequence). With 2 bases removed from V and 14 bases from J, the gap between germline ends came to 13 bases. The CDR3 DNA sequence: TGTGCCAGCAGCTTATCAGGGCCATGGGAGTTCTTC. The encoded protein is CASSLSGPWEFF.

The rearrangement joins TRBV29-1 to TRBJ2-1, with 9 bases lining up with TRBD2. Per germline, CDR1 SQVTM and CDR2 ANQGSEA. V gave up 4 bases and J gave up 7 bases; unmatched junction bases: 8. This CDR3 has 14 residues. Here the CDR3 reads CSVVGGRAVNEQFF. The CDR3 DNA follows: TGCAGCGTTGTCGGCGGGAGGGCCGTTAATGAGCAGTTCTTC.

V is TRBV29-1 and J is TRBJ2-7; 12 bases align to TRBD1. Losses at the gene ends were 5 bases for V and 7 bases for J; bases not matched to a gene: 9. In germline, CDR1 is SQVTM, CDR2 ANQGSEA. The CDR3 is made up of 14 amino acids. The CDR3 protein is CSVIGTGGLGEQYF. The CDR3, as DNA: TGCAGCGTTATTGGGACAGGGGGCTTGGGAGAGCAGTACTTC.

The chain joins TRBV12-5 to TRBJ2-3, with D tentatively TRBD2 (6 bases). The length of the CDR3 is 15 residues. V dropped 6 bases and J dropped 2 bases, with 15 bases sitting between them. Germline CDR1 and CDR2: LGHNT and FRNRAP. The CDR3 is CASGGRTTFTDTQYF. The CDR3 coding sequence is TGTGCTAGTGGGGGCCGGACTACATTCACAGATACGCAGTATTTT.

The chain uses TRBV6-2 or TRBV6-3 and TRBJ1-1; 9 nucleotides align to TRBD1. Per the germline V gene, CDR1 is MNHEY and CDR2 is SVGEGT. With 5 bases clipped from V and 4 bases from J, the junction kept 14 bases outside the gene matches. The CDR3 length is 17 residues. The CDR3 DNA follows: TGTGCCAGCAGTCTAATACCGAACAGGGGGCGCGGCACTGAAGCTTTCTTT. The encoded protein is CASSLIPNRGRGTEAFF.

The CDR3 spells CASSLDPSRSYNEQFF. The CDR3 nucleotides are TGCGCCAGCAGCTTGGATCCTAGCAGATCCTACAATGAGCAGTTCTTC. The chain carries TRBV5-1 and TRBJ2-1; D may be TRBD2 (5 bases). V dropped 0 bases and J dropped 1 base, with 11 bases sitting between them. This CDR3 has 16 amino acids. Germline CDR1 SGHRS, CDR2 YFSETQ.

J is TRBJ2-1 and V is TRBV27; D ambiguous. V was pared by 6 bases and J by 2 bases, with 20 bases between. The germline gives CDR1 MNHEY, CDR2 SMNVEV (reference sequence). The CDR3 is made up of 17 amino acids. DNA for the CDR3: TGTGCCAGCAGCTCCTCCTCCTTGCGCGGAACCTACAATGAGCAGTTCTTC. Amino acid sequence: CASSSSSLRGTYNEQFF.

The V call is TRBV7-2, the J call TRBJ2-6; a possible D gene is TRBD1 (6 bases). The CDR3 loop spans 15 amino acids. Trimming left V 6 bases short and J 0 bases short, with 9 bases between. Looked up from germline, CDR1 is SGHTA and CDR2 is FQGNSA. CDR3 DNA: TGTGCCAGCAGAATACAGGGCTCTGGGGCCAACGTCCTGACTTTC. It codes for CASRIQGSGANVLTF.

The table lists this clone with a few counts. The chain employs TRBV6-6 and TRBJ2-3, with D possibly being TRBD1 (6 bases). The V gene's germline CDR1 is MNHNY and CDR2 SVGAGI (reference sequence). The length of the CDR3 is 16 residues. Trimming removed 6 bases from V and 0 bases from J, with 16 bases in between. CDR3 coding DNA: TGTGCCAGCAGCCCACTCGGACAGACTAGCACAGATACGCAGTATTTT. It yields the protein CASSPLGQTSTDTQYF.

The chain employs TRBV27 and TRBJ2-1; 9 nucleotides match TRBD1. Germline V gene data show CDR1 as MNHEY and CDR2 as SMNVEV (reference sequence). J gave up 9 bases and V 2 bases, and 11 bases lay outside the gene matches. The CDR3 totals 16 residues. CDR3 coding DNA: TGTGCCAGCAGTTTAAGGGGGACAGGGAATGGTCCTGAGCAGTTCTTC. Encoded protein: CASSLRGTGNGPEQFF.

This clone was seen a few times. This chain uses TRBV25-1 with TRBJ1-2, with D possibly TRBD1 on 5 matching bases. This CDR3 is built from 14 residues. CDR1 MGHDK and CDR2 SYGVNS come from the germline V gene. The ends were cut back, 4 bases at V and 5 bases at J, with 14 bases in the middle. The CDR3 loop is CASSGEGSIYGYTF. In DNA form, the CDR3 reads TGTGCCAGCAGTGGGGAGGGGTCTATTTATGGCTACACCTTC.

V gene TRBV7-2 combines with J gene TRBJ2-7; no clear D. There are 14 residues in the CDR3. Trimming stripped 7 bases from V and 5 bases from J, with 18 bases between. Germline lookup yields CDR1 SGHTA and CDR2 FQGNSA. CDR3 sequence: CASKLSPLGDEQYF. DNA for the CDR3: TGTGCCAGCAAGTTATCCCCCTTAGGAGACGAGCAGTACTTC.

This clone was seen a single time. This chain uses TRBV19 with TRBJ2-1; unclear D gene. Germline CDR1 reads LNHDA; CDR2 reads SQIVND (reference sequence). The CDR3 is made up of 11 amino acids. Trimming shortened V by 3 bases and J by 14 bases, and 11 bases separated the two germline ends. The CDR3 DNA sequence: TGTGCCAGTAGTATGAGCGAAAGGAAGTTCTTC. This translates into CASSMSERKFF.

J is TRBJ2-7 and V is TRBV12-3 or TRBV12-4; 7 bases fit TRBD2. The V segment lost 5 bases and the J segment 3 bases; nucleotides outside the gene matches: 4. The CDR3 runs to 13 residues. The CDR3 sequence: CASSLGLVYEQYF. The DNA of the CDR3 is TGTGCCAGCAGTCTAGGACTAGTCTACGAGCAGTACTTC.

The V call is TRBV19, the J call TRBJ1-5, with unresolved D. This CDR3 is 18 amino acids long. Trimming removed 4 bases from V and 1 base from J, with 20 bases in between. CDR1 and CDR2 (germline): LNHDA, SQIVND (reference sequence). The CDR3 loop reads CASSTQRAGTLSNQPQHF. CDR3 in DNA: TGTGCCAGTAGTACCCAACGGGCGGGTACACTCAGCAATCAGCCCCAGCATTTT.

This chain joins TRBV4-1 and TRBJ2-1; tentatively, D is TRBD1 (5 bases). Trimming shortened V by 4 bases and J by 3 bases, and 16 bases separated the two germline ends. The V gene's germline CDR1 is MGHRA and CDR2 YSYEKL. CDR3 length: 16 amino acids. The CDR3 nucleotides read TGCGCCAGCAGCCCAAGATTATCCAGGGTCTACAATGAGCAGTTCTTC. Amino acid sequence: CASSPRLSRVYNEQFF.

The gene calls are TRBV6-1 and TRBJ1-3; the D is unclear. The ends were cut back, 0 bases at V and 0 bases at J, with 6 bases in the middle. Germline CDR1 MNHNS, CDR2 SASEGT. This CDR3 is built from 15 residues. This CDR3 is CASSEAVASGNTIYF. The CDR3, as DNA: TGTGCCAGCAGTGAAGCGGTAGCCTCTGGAAACACCATATATTTT.

This clone has a single count. The genes are TRBV5-4 and TRBJ2-3; 12 bases agree with TRBD1. V was pared by 7 bases and J by 4 bases, with 4 bases of the junction left unmatched. The CDR3 contains 14 residues. Germline CDR1 SGHNT, CDR2 YYREEE (reference sequence). The CDR3 DNA follows: TGTGCCAGCCCAGGGGACAGGGGGCCAGATACGCAGTATTTT. Its translation: CASPGDRGPDTQYF.

This clone was counted a few times. The gene calls are TRBV20-1 and TRBJ2-1; TRBD2 matches 9 bases. This CDR3 contains 15 residues. V dropped 3 bases and J dropped 8; count of bases not matched to a gene: 11. The V gene's germline CDR1 is DFQATT and CDR2 SNEGSKA (reference sequence). DNA of the CDR3: TGCAGTGCTAGTAATCTAGCGGGAAGTATCGATGAGCAGTTCTTC. Its translation: CSASNLAGSIDEQFF.

This clone showed up just once. This chain connects TRBV3-1 (or the pseudogene TRBV3-2) to TRBJ2-1, with 7 bases fitting TRBD2. CDR3 length: 15 amino acids. Germline V gives CDR1 LGHDT, CDR2 YNNKEL (reference sequence). The trim removed 4 bases at V and 7 bases at J, leaving 10 bases unmatched. The CDR3 is CASSRRAGLGNEQFF. CDR3 bases: TGTGCCAGCAGCCGAAGAGCGGGACTGGGGAATGAGCAGTTCTTC.

A note on this clone: Possible read error: a much larger clone is one base away. The V gene is TRBV4-2, the J gene TRBJ2-7, with TRBD2 as a possible D gene (5 bases). Germline V CDR1 and CDR2: LGHNA, YNFKEQ. V was trimmed by 2 bases and J by 5 bases, leaving 19 bases between them. The CDR3 runs to 16 residues. The CDR3 bases are TGTGCCAGCAGCCAACTACTAGTGGGAGTAGTCCACGAGCAGTACTTC. Its translation is CASSQLLVGVVHEQYF.

This rearrangement joins TRBV28 to TRBJ2-1; D gene ambiguous. Trimming took off 1 base at V and 6 bases at J, with 4 bases between the two ends. CDR1 and CDR2 (germline): MDHEN, SYDVKM. The CDR3 spans 12 residues. In DNA form, the CDR3 reads TGTGCCAGCAGTTTATCAATCAATGAGCAGTTCTTC. It is translated as CASSLSINEQFF.

This chain connects TRBV9 to TRBJ1-2, with TRBD1 matching over 7 bases. V gave up 2 bases and J gave up 6 bases; unmatched junction bases: 10. In germline, CDR1 is SGDLS, CDR2 YYNGEE. This CDR3 is built from 15 residues. CDR3 residues: CASSVEPGQNDGYTF. CDR3 DNA: TGTGCCAGCAGCGTCGAACCGGGACAGAATGATGGCTACACCTTC. The full variable domain, its missing parts supplied by reference TRBV9 and TRBJ1-2, is DSGVTQTPKHLITATGQRVTLRCSPRSGDLSVYWYQQSLDQGLQFLIQYYNGEERAKGNILERFSAQQFPDLHSELNLSSLELGDSALYFCASSVEPGQNDGYTFGSGTRLTVV.

The chain couples TRBV12-3 or TRBV12-4 to TRBJ1-1; D gene ambiguous. The CDR3 covers 11 residues. The germline V and J ends were trimmed by 1 base and 10 bases, with 7 bases remaining between them. Here the CDR3 DNA reads TGTGCCAGCAGTTTAGGCCTCGGAGCTTTCTTT. It yields the protein CASSLGLGAFF.

This chain joins TRBV7-2 and TRBJ2-1; maybe TRBD2 (6 bases). This CDR3 spans 13 amino acids. Germline lookup yields CDR1 SGHTA and CDR2 FQGNSA. V lost 5 bases and J 9 bases, leaving 14 bases between the germline ends. CDR3 amino acids: CASSLRLEAEQFF. DNA of the CDR3: TGTGCCAGCAGCCTCCGACTAGAAGCTGAGCAGTTCTTC.

The rearrangement links TRBV10-3 to TRBJ2-3, with 11 bases that match TRBD2. Germline-derived CDR1 and CDR2 are ENHRY and SYGVKD. This CDR3 has 15 amino acids. J gave up 6 bases and V 7 bases, and 9 bases lay outside the gene matches. CDR3 nucleotides: TGTGCCATCAATCCTAGCGGGAGGTCCTCCGATACGCAGTATTTT. Translated, it gives CAINPSGRSSDTQYF.

This sequence joins TRBV6-5 and TRBJ2-3; D perhaps matches TRBD1 (6 bases). The CDR3 is made up of 13 amino acids. V gave up 6 bases and J gave up 8 bases, with 15 bases separating them. Germline V CDR1 and CDR2: MNHEY, SVGAGI. CDR3 protein: CASSPQGGSTQYF. As DNA, the CDR3 is TGTGCCAGCAGCCCACAGGGTGGTTCTACGCAGTATTTT.

This clone was seen a handful of times. This chain connects TRBV3-1 (or the pseudogene TRBV3-2) to TRBJ2-7, with D maybe TRBD1 (5 bases). The CDR3 extends over 12 amino acids. V was clipped by 2 bases and J by 6 bases, with 8 bases between them. Germline V CDR1 and CDR2: LGHDT, YNNKEL (reference sequence). CDR3 nucleotide sequence: TGTGCCAGCAGCCAAAATAGGGGCGAGCAGTACTTC. This codes for CASSQNRGEQYF.

The gene calls are TRBV5-5 and TRBJ1-3; 7 bases fit TRBD1. The CDR3 covers 17 residues. V shed 2 bases and J 3 bases; nucleotides not matched to a gene: 11. Germline V gives CDR1 SGHKS, CDR2 YYEKEE (reference sequence). This chain's CDR3 is CASSLSTGNPFGNTIYF. Here the CDR3 DNA reads TGTGCCAGCAGCTTATCGACAGGGAATCCGTTTGGAAACACCATATATTTT. The whole variable domain, filled in from reference TRBV5-5 and TRBJ1-3, reads DAGVTQSPTHLIKTRGQQVTLRCSPISGHKSVSWYQQVLGQGPQFIFQYYEKEERGRGNFPDRFSARQFPNYSSELNVNALLLGDSALYLCASSLSTGNPFGNTIYFGEGSWLTVV.

The chain uses TRBV6-1 and TRBJ1-3; 9 positions match TRBD1. The CDR3 is 16 residues long. The V gene end was trimmed by 4 bases and the J gene end by 4 bases; junction bases not matched to a gene: 8. Germline V gene data show CDR1 as MNHNS and CDR2 as SASEGT. The CDR3 spells CASSVFGTGLGNTIYF. CDR3 in DNA: TGTGCCAGCAGTGTTTTCGGGACAGGGCTCGGAAACACCATATATTTT.